This record looks at one T cell receptor (beta chain) sequence and its context. No antigen is known for it. This entry belongs to a study of early T cells in non-severe SARS-CoV-2 infection. General observations from the study: CD4 and private specificities were missed by VDJdb matching, which favored anti-spike CD8 responses.

V was clipped by 1 base and J by 5 bases, with 9 bases between them. The CDR3 runs 13 residues. Looked up from germline, CDR1 is SEHNR and CDR2 is FQNEAQ (reference sequence). Unique molecular identifiers were added to individual cDNA molecules. TCRdb fed the 5' RACE reads into MiXCR, producing one record per CDR3 protein. The sample comprises around 67,000 distinct CDR3 sequences, roughly an eighth of which are singletons, and roughly 1.3% rests with the top ten. J is TRBJ2-7 and V is TRBV7-9; D remains ambiguous. This receptor was identified in an adult who was a healthcare worker with PCR-confirmed SARS-CoV-2 infection or an uninfected control (not recorded which). Sequencing used whole blood. CDR3 in DNA: TGTGCCAGCAGCTTAGACGGTACCCACGAGCAGTACTTC. Protein: CASSLDGTHEQYF.